This T cell receptor beta chain was identified during a study of relationships among human T cell subsets. TCR alpha and beta CDR3s were amplified from mRNA by semiquantitative ARM-PCR. ARM-PCR used tagged nested gene-specific primers, then communal superprimers for exponential amplification. One entry per CDR3 protein results from TCRdb running MiXCR on the multiplex PCR reads. The table includes 11,000 to 15,000 distinct CDR3 sequences, around 60% detected once. In the case of this clonotype: What it binds is not known.

The study's findings and limits: Substantial CDR3 sharing among Th1, Th2 and regulatory cells suggested stochastic fate choice.

Anti-CD25 beads selected CD4+CD25+ regulatory T cells from positively selected CD4+ cells. V was cut by 4 bases and J by 2 bases, with 0 bases left in between. Germline V gives CDR1 SNHLY, CDR2 FYNNEI. The CDR3 runs 12 residues. This clonotype originated in a man aged 35-49 years in good health. This chain joins TRBV2 and TRBJ2-6; D is ambiguous. The sample comprised Tregs sorted from blood. CDR3 in DNA: TGTGCCAGCAGTGCTGGGGCCAACGTCCTGACTTTC. It codes for CASSAGANVLTF.